These T cell receptor beta chains were read from a single sample in a study of response to subunit inactivated influenza vaccine. Each CDR3 protein is one row after TCRdb ran MiXCR on the RT-PCR reads. The sample has under 750,000 distinct CDR3 sequences; about 10% are singletons. The specimen was PBMCs from blood, collected on the day of vaccination. These receptors came from a middle-aged man who received an inactivated influenza vaccine. The CDR3 runs from the conserved cysteine through the conserved F or W. The D gene is left open where the match is weak. Part of the rows lack a size; the others show once, few, many or a class for expanded clones.

>.|TRBJ1-5|TRBV28|few
TGTGCCAGCAGTCGGCTCAATCAGCCCCAGCATTTT
CASSRLNQPQHF
>.|TRBJ1-6|TRBV7-9|.
TGTGCCAGCAGCCCAGGTACCCTGAGGAATTCACCCCTCCACTTT
CASSPGTLRNSPLHF
>TRBD1|TRBJ1-3|TRBV11-2|many
TGTGCCAGCAGCTACCCGGGACAGGGGCCGAGAAGAAGCTCTGGAAACACCATATATTTT
CASSYPGQGPRRSSGNTIYF
>.|TRBJ1-5|TRBV4-3|.
TGCGCCAGCAGCGTCGGAGTGCGGGGTGGGCAGCCCCAGCATTTT
CASSVGVRGGQPQHF
>.|TRBJ1-6|TRBV5-1|few
TGCGCCAGCAGCTTGGAAACGAACAAATCACCCCTCCACTTT
CASSLETNKSPLHF
>TRBD1|TRBJ1-4|TRBV7-9|few
TGTGCCAGCAGCTGGGGGACAGCGGAGAATGAAAAACTGTTTTTT
CASSWGTAENEKLFF
>TRBD2|TRBJ2-2|TRBV12-3/TRBV12-4|few
TGTGCCAGCAGCTGGACTAGCGGGGGCACCGGGGAGCTGTTTTTT
CASSWTSGGTGELFF
>.|TRBJ2-7|TRBV11-1|.
TGTGCCAGCAACCTAGTCCCACTTTCTGGAGGGGATAAAGACGAGCAGTACTTC
CASNLVPLSGGDKDEQYF
>.|TRBJ2-7|TRBV10-2|.
TGCGCCAGCAGTGAGGAACGGCGACTGCGCTTGAAAAATTACGAGCAGTACTTC
CASSEERRLRLKNYEQYF
>.|TRBJ1-5|TRBV3-1|.
TGTGCCAGCAGCAATAAGGGATATAATCAGCCCCAGCATTTT
CASSNKGYNQPQHF
>.|TRBJ1-5|TRBV7-9|few
TGTGCCAGCAGCTTAGGAGCGTGGGGCAATCAGCCCCAGCATTTT
CASSLGAWGNQPQHF
>.|TRBJ2-7|TRBV6-2/TRBV6-3|many
TGTGCCAGCAGATATCCGGGACTCAGCTCCTACGAGCAGTACTTC
CASRYPGLSSYEQYF
>TRBD2|TRBJ2-5|TRBV6-5|.
TGTGCCAGCAGTTACGGCACCGGGGGGGACGAGACCCAGTACTTC
CASSYGTGGDETQYF
>TRBD2|TRBJ2-7|TRBV4-1|.
TGCGCCAGCAGCCAGGTAGGGGCGGGGGGGCGAGACGAGCAGTACTTC
CASSQVGAGGRDEQYF
>.|TRBJ1-1|TRBV11-2|few
TGTGCCAGCAGCTTTGATGGGGAATGGAGGACTGAAGCTTTCTTT
CASSFDGEWRTEAFF
>.|TRBJ2-7|TRBV6-2/TRBV6-3|.
TGTGCCAGCAGCCCGCTAAAGTGGGCTCGGAACGAGCAGTACTTC
CASSPLKWARNEQYF
>TRBD1|TRBJ2-7|TRBV5-1|few
TGCGCCAGCAGCTTTAGGACAGGGGTAACTATCTACGAGCAGTACTTC
CASSFRTGVTIYEQYF
>.|TRBJ2-2|TRBV5-1|.
TGCGCCAGCAGCTTGGGAACAAACAGGGTCTTTCCCGGGGAGCTGTTTTTT
CASSLGTNRVFPGELFF
>.|TRBJ1-4|TRBV4-3|many
TGCGCCAGCAGCCAAGCGTCCCGATCAGGTGAAAAACTGTTTTTT
CASSQASRSGEKLFF
>.|TRBJ2-1|TRBV29-1|.
TGCAGCGTGGGCAGGGGACTGGGCAATGAGCAGTTCTTC
CSVGRGLGNEQFF
>.|TRBJ2-3|TRBV15|.
TGTGCCACCAGCAGCCGGGACCTATACTCCACAGATACGCAGTATTTT
CATSSRDLYSTDTQYF
>TRBD2|TRBJ2-1|TRBV27|many
TGTGCCACTAAAGCAGCGGGGTTGCTTAATGAGCAGTTCTTC
CATKAAGLLNEQFF
>.|TRBJ1-1|TRBV29-1|.
TGCAGCGTTGGGGAGTGGGCTTTCTTT
CSVGEWAFF
>TRBD2|TRBJ2-1|TRBV11-2|.
TGTGCCAGCAGCCCACGGACTAGCGGGCCCCTATCGCGGGACAATGAGCAGTTCTTC
CASSPRTSGPLSRDNEQFF
>.|TRBJ2-7|TRBV12-3/TRBV12-4|.
TGTGCCAGCAGTTATAAGGGAGATCCCTACGAGCAGTACTTC
CASSYKGDPYEQYF
>.|TRBJ2-1|TRBV5-1|few
TGCGCCAGCAGCTTGGATCATGGGCGGGGCTCCTACAATGAGCAGTTCTTC
CASSLDHGRGSYNEQFF
>.|TRBJ2-1|TRBV29-1|few
TGCAGCGTGCCCAAGAGCGTTGGGCAGTTCTTC
CSVPKSVGQFF
>TRBD2|TRBJ2-1|TRBV7-2|.
TGTGCCAGCAGCCTGGTTGGGACTAACTACAATGAGCAGTTCTTC
CASSLVGTNYNEQFF
>TRBD1|TRBJ1-2|TRBV20-1|.
TGCAGTGCCCTACAGGGGGCGCAGGATGGCTACACCTTC
CSALQGAQDGYTF
>.|TRBJ2-7|TRBV27|.
TGTGCCAGCAGCCAGACTTTTTCCCCAACCTACGAGCAGTACTTC
CASSQTFSPTYEQYF
>.|TRBJ2-3|TRBV5-1|few
TGCGCCAGCAGCTTGGCGGGGACGAACTCAGATACGCAGTATTTT
CASSLAGTNSDTQYF
>TRBD1|TRBJ2-7|TRBV28|many
TGTGCCAGCAGTTCAGGGGGCGGCTACGAGCAGTACTTC
CASSSGGGYEQYF
>TRBD2|TRBJ2-1|TRBV2|.
TGTGCCAGCAGTGAACTCCTAGCGGGTCAGGATGAGCAGTTCTTC
CASSELLAGQDEQFF
>.|TRBJ2-1|TRBV12-3/TRBV12-4|many
TGTGCCAGCAGTTCAGGTATTGAGCAGTTCTTC
CASSSGIEQFF
>TRBD2|TRBJ2-3|TRBV20-1|many
TGCAGTGCTAGAGGTCCGGGTAGCGGGAGAGGAGATACGCAGTATTTT
CSARGPGSGRGDTQYF
>TRBD2|TRBJ2-5|TRBV29-1|many
TGCAGCGTTGGGACTAGCGGTATCTCCCAAGAGACCCAGTACTTC
CSVGTSGISQETQYF
>.|TRBJ2-7|TRBV5-1|few
TGCGCCAGCAGCTTGTCCGTTTCCTCGGACGGGACCTACGAGCAGTACTTC
CASSLSVSSDGTYEQYF
>.|TRBJ2-1|TRBV12-3/TRBV12-4|.
TGTGCCAGCAGTTTTTTGGGTGGAGGTGATGAGCAGTTCTTC
CASSFLGGGDEQFF
>TRBD1|TRBJ2-3|TRBV7-9|.
TGTGCCGGCAGCTCCCACAGGGGGGCCGATACGCAGTATTTT
CAGSSHRGADTQYF
>.|TRBJ2-3|TRBV6-2/TRBV6-3|.
TGTGCCAGCAGTTATCGGAGACCTGCAGATACGCAGTATTTT
CASSYRRPADTQYF
>TRBD2|TRBJ2-1|TRBV5-1|.
TGCGCCAGCAGCCTCGGGGGGGCCCACAATGAGCAGTTCTTC
CASSLGGAHNEQFF
>TRBD1|TRBJ2-7|TRBV28|.
TGTGCCAGCAGCTCCGGACAGGGAGGAATGCTCACGAGGGACGAGCAGTACTTC
CASSSGQGGMLTRDEQYF
>.|TRBJ2-7|TRBV10-3|.
TGTGCCATCACGTCGACGGAACTTGCCTACGAGCAGTACTTC
CAITSTELAYEQYF
>.|TRBJ1-1|TRBV20-1|.
TGCAGTGCTAGAGAGCAGGGGTCGAGGAACACTGAAGCTTTCTTT
CSAREQGSRNTEAFF
>.|TRBJ2-1|TRBV7-9|.
TGTGCCAGCAGCTTGGGATCAGGGTTAGGATTCTTC
CASSLGSGLGFF
>TRBD2|TRBJ2-2|TRBV11-2|many
TGTGCCAGCAGATCCGGGACTAGCGGGACCGCGAACACCGGGGAGCTGTTTTTT
CASRSGTSGTANTGELFF
>.|TRBJ2-3|TRBV4-3|few
TGCGCCAGCAGCCGCACAGCGGGCGGCACAGATACGCAGTATTTT
CASSRTAGGTDTQYF
>TRBD2|TRBJ2-7|TRBV10-3|.
TGTGCCATCAGTTTTACGGGAGGGGCATCCGAGCAGTACTTC
CAISFTGGASEQYF
>.|TRBJ2-3|TRBV7-2|few
TGTGCCAGCAGCTTAGGCACAGAAACAGATACGCAGTATTTT
CASSLGTETDTQYF
>TRBD1|TRBJ2-1|TRBV5-1|few
TGCGCCAGCAGCCGGGACAGCAACAATGAGCAGTTCTTC
CASSRDSNNEQFF
>.|TRBJ1-1|TRBV12-3/TRBV12-4|few
TGTGCCAGCAGTAACGGGGCAAACACTGAAGCTTTCTTT
CASSNGANTEAFF
>TRBD1|TRBJ2-7|TRBV27|.
TGTGCCAGCAGTCCCCAGGGGGATTACTACGAGCAGTACTTC
CASSPQGDYYEQYF
>.|TRBJ2-7|TRBV20-1|few
TGCAGTGCTAGAGATGAGGGCCGGGGCTCCTACGAGCAGTACTTC
CSARDEGRGSYEQYF
>TRBD1|TRBJ2-7|TRBV11-2|many
TGTGCCAGCAGCCCGTTGACAGGGGGCTACGAGCAGTACTTC
CASSPLTGGYEQYF
>TRBD1|TRBJ2-1|TRBV7-3|.
TGTGCCAGCAGCTTATGGTCTAGCCTGGGACAGGGGGGCGATGAGCAGTTCTTC
CASSLWSSLGQGGDEQFF